This T cell receptor (beta chain) was documented in a study of T cell responses to AZD1222 COVID-19 vaccine. Study results and caveats: After the peak T cell response, and only then, were repertoires sampled. Regions 160-218 and 743-854 held dominance among vaccine-associated CD4 TCRs, which spanned spike. Mostly white British, mostly female donors; authors suggested clonal diversity may be underestimated.

Germline loops: CDR1 MNHNY, CDR2 SVGAGI (reference sequence). The V and J ends lost 5 bases and 4 bases respectively, with 20 bases between them. The CDR3 is made up of 16 amino acids. This clone was picked up one time. What it binds is not known. Measured with immunoSEQ multiplex PCR; TCRdb has only the in-frame clones, and not every one. The table lists roughly 85,000 clones, about nine tenths of them singletons, with 7% in the top ten. Specimen: peripheral blood, collected on day 0 of AZD1222 vaccination. The source is an adult in good health. The gene calls are TRBV6-6 and TRBJ1-2, with D perhaps TRBD1 (6 bases). CDR3 protein: CASSKEGGRSGYGYTF. In nucleotides, the CDR3 is TGTGCCAGCAGTAAGGAGGGGGGACGGTCAGGCTATGGCTACACCTTC.